The 6 T cell receptor beta chains in this list originate from one sample, sequenced in a study of T cell repertoires in cytomegalovirus infection. A single record per CDR3 protein comes from TCRdb applying MiXCR to the reads. The sample yields 700,000 to 850,000 distinct CDR3 sequences, approximately 32% seen once. No antigen has been identified for these receptors. The input for sequencing was cultured CD8+ T cells from PBMCs, taken from culture after CMV antigen stimulation. The source is a human donor in good health (CMV status not recorded). Some clones in this sample may be carry-over from other donors' samples.

This clonotype was counted at least ten times. V and J are TRBV7-8 and TRBJ2-7; D remains unclear. Trimming removed 0 bases at V and 2 bases at J, with 5 bases between. The CDR3 is 13 amino acids. Germline assignment: CDR1 SGHVS and CDR2 FQNEAQ. CDR3 region: CASSLALPYEQYV. The CDR3 nucleotides are TGTGCCAGCAGCTTAGCGCTCCCCTACGAGCAGTACGTC.

Details on this clonotype: This may be a read error, as it is one base from a much larger clone. The chain has TRBV12-3 or TRBV12-4 and TRBJ2-7; unclear D gene. CDR3 length: 12 amino acids. Trimming took off 6 bases at V and 3 bases at J, with 9 bases between the two ends. The CDR3 reads CASSPTYYEQYF. CDR3 bases: TGTGCCAGCAGCCCAACGTACTACGAGCAGTACTTC.

The chain uses TRBV11-2 and TRBJ1-1; D unclear. Germline CDR1 and CDR2: SGHAT and FQNNGV. Trimming removed 1 base from V and 1 base from J, with 19 bases in between. The CDR3 is made up of 18 amino acids. CDR3 protein: CASSLVLTLDHENTEAFF. DNA of the CDR3: TGTGCCAGCAGCTTAGTTCTCACCTTGGACCACGAGAACACTGAAGCTTTCTTT. The variable domain in full, with the rest retrieved from reference TRBV11-2 and TRBJ1-1, is EAGVAQSPRYKIIEKRQSVAFWCNPISGHATLYWYQQILGQGPKLLIQFQNNGVVDDSQLPKDRFSAERLKGVDSTLKIQPAKLEDSAVYLCASSLVLTLDHENTEAFFGQGTRLTVV.

The chain combines TRBV6-5 with TRBJ2-3, with D hard to call. Between the trimmed V and J ends, which lost 2 bases and 4 bases, there was a span of 7 bases. Germline V gene lookup returns CDR1 MNHEY and CDR2 SVGAGI. The CDR3 length is 13 residues. This CDR3 is CASSYNVADTQYF. The CDR3 DNA follows: TGTGCCAGCAGTTACAACGTCGCAGATACGCAGTATTTT.

This clonotype was observed once. V is TRBV7-3 and J is TRBJ2-2; 8 positions agree with TRBD1. This CDR3 region has 14 residues. Germline CDR1 reads SGHTA; CDR2 reads FQGTGA. Unmatched junction bases numbered 2, after V lost 3 bases and J lost 5 bases. DNA for the CDR3: TGTGCCAGCAGCTTTCGGACAGGGACCGGGGAGCTGTTTTTT. Encoded protein: CASSFRTGTGELFF.

This clonotype was found a few times. The gene calls are TRBV7-9 and TRBJ2-3, with D possibly being TRBD1 or TRBD2 (5 bases each). The CDR3 covers 17 residues. V was shortened by 4 bases and J by 5 bases, with 22 bases between the two germline ends. Germline lookup yields CDR1 SEHNR and CDR2 FQNEAQ (reference sequence). The CDR3 bases are TGTGCCAGCAGCTCCCCCTCTTTTCGGGGCGGTGGAGATACGCAGTATTTT. This sequence encodes CASSSPSFRGGGDTQYF.